This entry lists 18 T cell receptor beta chains sequenced from one sample in a study of blood T cell repertoires in COVID-19. Repertoires were generated with immunoSEQ multiplex PCR, while TCRdb's copy carries only in-frame clones and drops some. Of over 55,000 clones listed, more than 75% are singletons. The sequencing input was peripheral blood. Every receptor here comes from a woman aged 55 to 70 with acute or convalescent COVID-19.

V gene TRBV19 combines with J gene TRBJ1-5; 10 nucleotides line up with TRBD1. The CDR3 spans 12 residues. After removal of 8 bases from V and 7 bases from J, the junction contained 2 bases not matched to a gene. CDR1 is LNHDA, CDR2 SQIVND, per germline (reference sequence). This CDR3 reads CASEDRGQPQHF. The CDR3 DNA sequence: TGTGCCAGTGAGGACAGGGGGCAGCCCCAGCATTTT.

The rearrangement joins TRBV5-1 to TRBJ2-7, with D hard to call. Trimming shortened V by 4 bases and J by 4 bases, and 12 bases separated the two germline ends. CDR1 is SGHRS and CDR2 is YFSETQ in the germline V gene. The CDR3 sequence is 13 residues long. CDR3 bases: TGCGCCAGCAGCCCCGCGGTATTTTACGAGCAGTACTTC. Translated, it gives CASSPAVFYEQYF.

This chain connects TRBV19 to TRBJ2-1; 10 bases fit TRBD2. V lost 5 bases to trimming and J lost 10 bases; unmatched junction nucleotides: 8. In germline, CDR1 is LNHDA, CDR2 SQIVND (reference sequence). This CDR3 has 14 amino acids. The CDR3 DNA is TGTGCCAGTAGTCTCGGAGCGGGGGGGAAAGAGCAGTTCTTC. Translated, it gives CASSLGAGGKEQFF.

The chain recombines TRBV25-1 with TRBJ1-4; D not certain. Trimming left V 4 bases short and J 0 bases short, with 6 bases between. CDR1 MGHDK and CDR2 SYGVNS come from the germline V gene. The length of the CDR3 is 14 residues. The CDR3 region is CASSVRSTNEKLFF. The DNA for the CDR3 is TGTGCCAGCAGTGTCAGATCAACTAATGAAAAACTGTTTTTT. The variable domain in full, completed from reference TRBV25-1 and TRBJ1-4, reads EADIYQTPRYLVIGTGKKITLECSQTMGHDKMYWYQQDPGMELHLIHYSYGVNSTEKGDLSSESTVSRIRTEHFPLTLESARPSHTSQYLCASSVRSTNEKLFFGSGTQLSVL.

This clone was counted between two and nine times. The chain employs TRBV5-1 and TRBJ1-1, with 8 bases that match TRBD1. Trimming took 4 bases from V and 7 from J; bases not matched to a gene: 9. Germline CDR1 SGHRS, CDR2 YFSETQ. The CDR3 length is 14 residues. CDR3 region: CASSPWTGSVEAFF. CDR3 in DNA: TGCGCCAGCAGCCCTTGGACAGGGTCGGTTGAAGCTTTCTTT.

The gene calls are TRBV29-1 and TRBJ1-2; unclear D gene. The CDR3 spans 15 residues. Germline CDR1 reads SQVTM; CDR2 reads ANQGSEA. Trimming left V 3 bases short and J 5 bases short, with 19 bases between. The CDR3 region has the DNA TGCAGCGTTGACGAAATCGGGTTAAAAGTGTATGGCTACACCTTC. Its translation is CSVDEIGLKVYGYTF.

V gene TRBV19 combines with J gene TRBJ1-1; D perhaps matches TRBD1 (6 bases). Germline V gene data show CDR1 as LNHDA and CDR2 as SQIVND (reference sequence). CDR3 length: 13 amino acids. V dropped 4 bases and J dropped 4 bases, with 10 bases sitting between them. This CDR3 is CASSTRGGTEAFF. CDR3 coding DNA: TGTGCCAGTAGTACTAGGGGGGGCACTGAAGCTTTCTTT.

This rearrangement joins TRBV7-9 to TRBJ2-7; D unclear. V lost 5 bases and J lost 0, with 8 bases in between. This CDR3 region has 13 residues. Germline CDR1 is SEHNR and CDR2 is FQNEAQ (reference sequence). CDR3: CASSPTVSYEQYF. The DNA for the CDR3 is TGTGCCAGCAGCCCTACAGTCTCCTACGAGCAGTACTTC.

The chain carries TRBV6-2 or TRBV6-3 and TRBJ2-2, with TRBD2 matching over 9 bases. This CDR3 spans 15 amino acids. With 4 bases clipped from V and 5 bases from J, the junction kept 5 bases outside the gene matches. The germline CDR1 and CDR2 sequences are MNHEY and SVGEGT. The CDR3 nucleotides are TGTGCCAGCAGTTCCTTAGCGGGGGTTACCGGGGAGCTGTTTTTT. Protein product: CASSSLAGVTGELFF.

The chain has TRBV2 and TRBJ2-2, with TRBD2 matching 7 bases. The CDR3 covers 14 residues. The V segment lost 6 bases and the J segment 3 bases; nucleotides outside the gene matches: 4. From germline, CDR1 is SNHLY and CDR2 FYNNEI. DNA of the CDR3: TGTGCCAGCAGCCTAGCGGAACACACCGGGGAGCTGTTTTTT. It yields the protein CASSLAEHTGELFF. Full variable domain (missing parts from reference TRBV2 and TRBJ2-2): EPEVTQTPSHQVTQMGQEVILRCVPISNHLYFYWYRQILGQKVEFLVSFYNNEISEKSEIFDDQFSVERPDGSNFTLKIRSTKLEDSAMYFCASSLAEHTGELFFGEGSRLTVL.

The sample holds one count of this clone. The V call is TRBV6-6, the J call TRBJ2-6; D remains ambiguous. CDR1 MNHNY and CDR2 SVGAGI come from the germline V gene (reference sequence). This CDR3 has 13 residues. The germline V and J ends were trimmed by 6 bases and 2 bases, with 5 bases remaining between them. CDR3 in DNA: TGTGCCAGCAGCCTACCTGGGGCCAACGTCCTGACTTTC. It yields the protein CASSLPGANVLTF.

The chain is built from TRBV19 and TRBJ1-2; 10 nucleotides match TRBD1. The junction had 6 bases not matched to a gene; V was cut back by 8 bases and J by 3 bases. The V gene's germline CDR1 is LNHDA and CDR2 SQIVND (reference sequence). This CDR3 region has 14 residues. CDR3 in amino acids: CASATGGAYYGYTF. As DNA, the CDR3 is TGTGCCAGTGCGACAGGGGGCGCCTACTATGGCTACACCTTC.

The chain employs TRBV7-9 and TRBJ2-2; 9 nucleotides match TRBD2. The V gene end was trimmed by 5 bases and the J gene end by 4 bases; junction bases not matched to a gene: 8. The CDR3 spans 16 residues. The germline CDR1 and CDR2 sequences are SEHNR and FQNEAQ (reference sequence). The DNA of the CDR3 is TGTGCCAGCAGCACACTAGCGGGCCTTGGCACCGGGGAGCTGTTTTTT. As protein: CASSTLAGLGTGELFF.

This rearrangement joins TRBV2 to TRBJ2-7, with TRBD1 as a possible D gene (6 bases). Trimming cost V 6 bases and J 5 bases, with 17 bases left between them. Germline lookup yields CDR1 SNHLY and CDR2 FYNNEI. This CDR3 has 14 amino acids. The CDR3 sequence is CASRGTLSSHEQYF. The CDR3 DNA reads as TGTGCCAGCAGGGGGACACTGTCATCCCACGAGCAGTACTTC.

The chain links TRBV19 to TRBJ2-2; 10 bases are a match to TRBD1. Trimming removed 3 bases from V and 6 bases from J; junction bases left unmatched: 10. Per germline, CDR1 LNHDA and CDR2 SQIVND (reference sequence). The CDR3 has 17 residues. CDR3: CASSMDPGQGRAGELFF. As DNA, the CDR3 is TGTGCCAGTAGTATGGACCCGGGACAGGGGAGAGCCGGGGAGCTGTTTTTT.

The CDR3 is CASSILRGTEAFF. In nucleotides, the CDR3 is TGTGCCAGCAGCATTCTAAGGGGTACTGAAGCTTTCTTT. The chain recombines TRBV12-3 or TRBV12-4 with TRBJ1-1; maybe TRBD1 (5 bases). V was pared by 6 bases and J by 5 bases, with 13 bases between. CDR3 length: 13 residues.

This clone was seen many times. The chain is built from TRBV30 and TRBJ1-2; tentative D call: TRBD1 (5 bases). V was trimmed by 6 bases and J by 8 bases, leaving 16 bases between them. Germline CDR1 reads GTSNPN; CDR2 reads SVGIG (reference sequence). The CDR3 is made up of 12 amino acids. CDR3 coding DNA: TGTGCCTGCTCCCAGGGCACAACAGGCTACACCTTC. Amino acid sequence: CACSQGTTGYTF.

The V and J genes are TRBV5-4 and TRBJ1-1; 11 bases map to TRBD1. Germline V lookup: CDR1 SGHNT, CDR2 YYREEE (reference sequence). This CDR3 comprises 16 residues. After removal of 0 bases from V and 1 base from J, the junction contained 2 bases not matched to a gene. CDR3 nucleotide sequence: TGTGCCAGCAGCTTGGGGGGACAGGGGGAGAACACTGAAGCTTTCTTT. Encoded protein: CASSLGGQGENTEAFF.